The sequence of this T cell receptor (beta chain) was determined in a study of T-cell memory formation after mild COVID-19 (dated by TCRdb to about 2021). About the full investigation: Most TCR sequence clusters were specific to one of the two donors. In a couple of donors, T-cell clones that expanded and contracted after mild COVID-19 were tracked by sequencing TCRalpha and TCRbeta repertoires over time. The cohort was made up of two young adult volunteers, one female and one male, who were previously healthy. Results and caveats for the whole study, not just this receptor: The study covered only a couple of mild cases, and larger cohorts including severe cases with pre-infection samples were considered necessary. From day 15 to 85, contracting clones showed balanced CD4/CD8 phenotypes, whereas a second wave of clones that expanded from day 15 to 37 leaned towards CD4+. Contracting CD4+ clones were found mainly in CM and EM memory subsets, while CD8+ clones were enriched in EMRA. Whether the second-wave clones peaking on day 37 were SARS-CoV-2 specific was not confirmed. Some responding clones were found in pre-infection memory, which suggests that pre-existing cross-reactive memory T cells took part in the SARS-CoV-2 response.

PBMCs were isolated by Ficoll-Paque density gradient centrifugation. TCRdb lists the instrument as Illumina NovaSeq 6000. cDNA libraries for TCRalpha and TCRbeta were prepared by 5'RACE using constant-segment primers, with sample barcodes and unique molecular identifiers added. RNA was extracted from every sample with Trizol reagent. Libraries were amplified in two PCR steps, with a second sample barcode and Illumina TruSeq adapters added in the second step. Libraries were sequenced on an Illumina NovaSeq with 2 x 150 bp paired-end reads. Processing in the source paper ran as follows. With migec v1.2.7, reads were demultiplexed and then collapsed into UMI-guided consensus sequences. Using mixcr v2.1.11, UMI consensuses were aligned to TRA and TRB V and J templates and then assembled into clonotypes. A clonotype was counted as expanded or contracted only if both edgeR and NoisET called the change significant, with noise models trained on biological replicates. For edgeR calls, the cutoffs were a false discovery rate-adjusted p below 0.01 and a log2 fold-change threshold of 1. As an exploratory analysis of dynamics, max-normalized trajectories of the 1000 most abundant clonotypes were examined with PCA combined with hierarchical clustering. Separately sequenced CD4+ and CD8+ repertoires were used to assign a CD4 or CD8 phenotype to each responding clone. TCRdb cleaned the public reads at Q25 with fastp, built clones with MiXCR and kept in-frame beta chains. Identical CDR3 proteins give one entry, which carries the most common genes and DNA. It is TCRdb's table, rather than the study itself, that gives the V and J calls and clone size. Here the sample has more than 200,000 distinct CDR3 sequences; 16% occur a single time. About 3.5% of the sample goes to the ten largest clones.

As concerns this clonotype: Its antigen remains undetermined. There are no base qualities to consult, and no much larger clone falls within one base.

From a lookup of the germline V gene, CDR1 and CDR2 are SGHDT and YYEEEE. Trimming costs V 4 bases and J 3 bases, and their ends lie 18 bases apart. The CDR3 starts with the cysteine, ends with the phenylalanine, and has 16 residues. Only CDR3 DNA is held: 48 bases, read in frame from base 1. The specimen was PBMCs or a T cell subset sorted from them (not recorded which). The sequence was obtained from a man aged 18 to 30 who had mild COVID-19 (a few samples of this study predate the infection). The sample titles of this study are shuffled in the database, so cell type and time point are left out; the donor was told from shared clones. In this chain, TRBV5-6 is recombined with TRBJ2-3; the D call is tentative, TRBD1 or TRBD2, as each matches 5 bases. The CDR3 amino acid sequence is: CASSVPGPRRTDTQYF. The DNA is TGTGCCAGCAGCGTACCGGGACCGCGGAGGACAGATACGCAGTATTTT.